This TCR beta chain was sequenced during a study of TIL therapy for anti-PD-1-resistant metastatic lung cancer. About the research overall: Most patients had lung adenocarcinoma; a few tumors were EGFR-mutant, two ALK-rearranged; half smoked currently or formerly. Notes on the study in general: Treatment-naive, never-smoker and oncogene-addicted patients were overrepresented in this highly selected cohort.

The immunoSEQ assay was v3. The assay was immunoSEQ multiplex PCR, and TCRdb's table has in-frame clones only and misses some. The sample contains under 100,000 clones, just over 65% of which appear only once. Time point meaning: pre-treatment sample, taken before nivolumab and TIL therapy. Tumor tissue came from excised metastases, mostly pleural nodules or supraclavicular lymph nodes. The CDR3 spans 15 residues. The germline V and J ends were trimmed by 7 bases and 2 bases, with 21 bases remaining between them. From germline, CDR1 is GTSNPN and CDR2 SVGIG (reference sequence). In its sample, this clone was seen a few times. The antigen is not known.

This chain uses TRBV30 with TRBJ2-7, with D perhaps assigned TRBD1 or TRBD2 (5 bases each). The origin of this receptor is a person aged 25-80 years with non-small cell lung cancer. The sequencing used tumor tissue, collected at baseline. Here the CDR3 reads CAFSPGAGITYEQYF. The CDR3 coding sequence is TGTGCCTTTTCGCCCGGGGCCGGCATTACCTACGAGCAGTACTTC.